A single sample gave rise to the 28 T cell receptor beta chains below, sequenced in a study of cytomegalovirus exposure and HLA in healthy donors (dated by TCRdb to 2016 to 2017). The library was generated by the immunoSEQ multiplex PCR assay. A mixture of 60 forward primers for TCR Vbeta segments and 13 reverse primers for TCR Jbeta segments was used in the multiplex PCR. TCRdb obtained this table from immuneACCESS and retained in-frame rearrangements with V and J assigned. These tables miss some clones; where compared with another copy, unresolved V genes account for less than half of the shortfall, and the remainder is unexplained. The sample's own table lists over 75,000 clones. The ten largest account for approximately 6% of the sample. What was sequenced was PBMCs. These receptors came from a girl between 5 and 17 years old in good health and CMV-seropositive.

The V gene is TRBV4-3, the J gene TRBJ2-5; 9 nucleotides agree with TRBD1. Germline loops: CDR1 LGHNA, CDR2 YSLEER. The CDR3 extends over 17 amino acids. The V gene end was trimmed by 4 bases and the J gene end by 3 bases; junction bases not matched to a gene: 12. The CDR3: CASSRGEGTGTKETQYF. The CDR3 bases are TGCGCCAGCAGCCGGGGCGAAGGGACAGGGACCAAAGAGACCCAGTACTTC.

The chain employs TRBV9 and TRBJ2-2, with unresolved D. CDR3 length: 14 amino acids. V was shortened by 2 bases and J by 7 bases, with 12 bases between the two germline ends. Per germline, CDR1 SGDLS and CDR2 YYNGEE. In nucleotides, the CDR3 is TGTGCCAGCAGCGTTCAGGAATATGGCGGGGAGCTGTTTTTT. This codes for CASSVQEYGGELFF. Based on the CDR3 plus reference TRBV9 and TRBJ2-2, the full variable domain is DSGVTQTPKHLITATGQRVTLRCSPRSGDLSVYWYQQSLDQGLQFLIQYYNGEERAKGNILERFSAQQFPDLHSELNLSSLELGDSALYFCASSVQEYGGELFFGEGSRLTVL.

The chain uses TRBV6-5 and TRBJ1-2; TRBD1 agrees at 7 bases. The V gene end was trimmed by 5 bases and the J gene end by 9 bases; junction bases not matched to a gene: 12. The CDR3 contains 14 residues. Germline CDR1 and CDR2: MNHEY and SVGAGI. The CDR3 loop is CASSKTGAVGRYTF. Here the CDR3 DNA reads TGTGCCAGCAGTAAAACAGGGGCGGTAGGGCGCTACACCTTC.

V and J are TRBV10-1 and TRBJ1-2; a weak D match, TRBD1 (6 bases). The germline V gene has CDR1 WNHNN and CDR2 SYGVQD (reference sequence). CDR3 length equals 15 residues. Trimming took off 8 bases at V and 0 bases at J, with 16 bases between the two ends. The CDR3 protein is CASETETGANYGYTF. DNA of the CDR3: TGCGCCAGCGAGACCGAGACAGGAGCTAACTATGGCTACACCTTC.

The CDR3 bases are TGTGCCAGCACCCCTGGGGTGGGGGGGGCTGAGCAGTACGTC. This sequence encodes CASTPGVGGAEQYV. V and J are TRBV5-5 and TRBJ2-7; TRBD2 is a possible D gene (7 bases). From germline, CDR1 is SGHKS and CDR2 YYEKEE (reference sequence). The length of the CDR3 is 14 residues. The germline V and J ends were trimmed by 6 bases and 7 bases, with 20 bases remaining between them.

V and J are TRBV6-5 and TRBJ2-2, with D unresolved. The CDR3 runs to 14 residues. Trimming removed 2 bases at V and 1 base at J, with 5 bases between. Per the germline V gene, CDR1 is MNHEY and CDR2 is SVGAGI. CDR3 bases: TGTGCCAGCAGTTACGAGGAGAACACCGGGGAGCTGTTTTTT. Translating gives CASSYEENTGELFF.

This sequence joins TRBV29-1 and TRBJ2-5; no reliable D call. Trimming shortened V by 2 bases and J by 3 bases, and 4 bases separated the two germline ends. This CDR3 is built from 11 residues. Germline V gene sequence: CDR1 SQVTM, CDR2 ANQGSEA. In nucleotides, the CDR3 is TGCAGCGTTGAACCAGAAGAGACCCAGTACTTC. Protein: CSVEPEETQYF.

V gene TRBV19 combines with J gene TRBJ1-5, with a tentative D call TRBD1 (5 bases). The CDR3 has 13 residues. V dropped 8 bases and J dropped 3 bases, with 11 bases sitting between them. CDR1 and CDR2 (germline): LNHDA, SQIVND (reference sequence). CDR3 protein: CASGDRDNQPQHF. The CDR3 DNA follows: TGTGCCAGTGGAGACAGAGACAATCAGCCCCAGCATTTT.

This rearrangement joins TRBV5-6 to TRBJ2-2, with 7 bases lining up with TRBD1. The V gene end was trimmed by 2 bases and the J gene end by 2 bases; junction bases not matched to a gene: 9. Germline CDR1 is SGHDT and CDR2 is YYEEEE. The CDR3 covers 17 residues. The CDR3 coding sequence is TGTGCCAGCAGCTTCGGCCCGACAGGGAGAAACACCGGGGAGCTGTTTTTT. Encoded protein: CASSFGPTGRNTGELFF.

Concerning this clone itself: Germline is not matched at one junction end, which may reflect a read error. This rearrangement joins TRBV11-3 to TRBJ2-2; D might be TRBD2 (6 bases). The CDR3 is made up of 15 amino acids. Germline V gene sequence: CDR1 SGHNT, CDR2 YENEEA. The CDR3 spells CASTKPGGNPGELFF. The CDR3 DNA follows: TGTGCCAGCACCAAACCAGGAGGGAACCCCGGGGAGCTGTTTTTT.

The CDR3 coding sequence is TGCGCCAGCAGCCAATCTAAGTGGAACACTGAAGCTTTCTTT. Amino acids: CASSQSKWNTEAFF. V gene TRBV4-3 combines with J gene TRBJ1-1; no firm D call. In germline, CDR1 is LGHNA, CDR2 YSLEER. V shed 2 bases and J shed 1 base, with 8 bases lying between them. The CDR3 extends over 14 amino acids.

The V call is TRBV11-3, the J call TRBJ2-4; D is possibly TRBD2 (7 bases). Looked up from germline, CDR1 is SGHNT and CDR2 is YENEEA. There are 15 residues in the CDR3. Trimming stripped 3 bases from V and 7 bases from J, with 16 bases between. The CDR3 DNA is TGTGCCAGCAGCTTGCCCAGGGGAGCGGGGAACATTCAGTACTTC. Its translation is CASSLPRGAGNIQYF.

V usage is TRBV4-2 and J usage is TRBJ2-7; possible D gene TRBD2, 5 bases. This CDR3 region has 15 residues. The germline V gene encodes CDR1 LGHNA and CDR2 YNFKEQ. V gave up 0 bases and J gave up 7 bases, with 16 bases separating them. This CDR3 reads CASSQDHELTKEQYF. The CDR3 region has the DNA TGTGCCAGCAGCCAAGATCACGAACTGACTAAAGAGCAGTACTTC.

The chain employs TRBV7-9 and TRBJ2-1, with D tentatively TRBD2 (5 bases). Trimming took off 7 bases at V and 6 bases at J, with 16 bases between the two ends. The length of the CDR3 is 14 residues. CDR1 and CDR2 from the germline V gene are SEHNR and FQNEAQ (reference sequence). CDR3 DNA: TGTGCCAGCACCAGAGGAGGCCTCCCCAATGAGCAGTTCTTC. The encoded protein is CASTRGGLPNEQFF.

V is TRBV2 and J is TRBJ1-2, with 7 bases matching TRBD1. Trimming removed 7 bases from V and 4 bases from J; junction bases left unmatched: 6. From germline, CDR1 is SNHLY and CDR2 FYNNEI. The CDR3 extends over 13 amino acids. The CDR3 DNA reads as TGTGCCAGCAACCTGGACAGGACCTATGGCTACACCTTC. Translated, it gives CASNLDRTYGYTF.

The rearrangement joins TRBV4-3 to TRBJ1-1; 9 bases map to TRBD1. This CDR3 is 16 amino acids long. Per germline, CDR1 LGHNA and CDR2 YSLEER. Trimming removed 0 bases from V and 13 bases from J; junction bases left unmatched: 15. In DNA form, the CDR3 reads TGCGCCAGCAGCCAAGATCACTCGACAGGGGGAGGGGGAGATTTCTTT. This codes for CASSQDHSTGGGGDFF.

The rearrangement uses TRBV4-2 and TRBJ1-6; D is ambiguous. The CDR3 spans 13 residues. Trimming shortened V by 4 bases and J by 13 bases, and 14 bases separated the two germline ends. CDR1 is LGHNA, CDR2 YNFKEQ, per germline. CDR3 sequence: CASSPRSLEPLHF. CDR3 coding DNA: TGTGCCAGCAGCCCCCGGTCCCTAGAGCCCCTCCACTTT.

CDR3 sequence reads: CASSYDRGKEKLFF. In DNA form, the CDR3 reads TGTGCCAGCAGTTACGACAGGGGCAAGGAAAAACTGTTTTTT. V and J are TRBV6-5 and TRBJ1-4; 8 positions match TRBD1. The CDR3 length is 14 residues. In germline, CDR1 is MNHEY, CDR2 SVGAGI. J was trimmed by 8 bases and V by 2 bases; bases with no gene match: 4.

Comment on this clone: At one boundary the junction diverges from the germline segment, which might be a read error. The rearrangement links TRBV18 to TRBJ1-5; D unresolved. The CDR3 extends over 22 amino acids. CDR1 is KGHSH, CDR2 LQKENI, per germline. The chain's CDR3 is CASSPNRILSGRVTYSNQHQHF. In DNA, the CDR3 is TGTGCCAGCTCACCTAATCGGATCCTCAGTGGTCGGGTAACTTATAGCAATCAGCACCAGCATTTT. The full variable domain, rest sourced from reference TRBV18 and TRBJ1-5, is NAGVMQNPRHLVRRRGQEARLRCSPMKGHSHVYWYRQLPEEGLKFMVYLQKENIIDESGMPKERFSAEFPKEGPSILRIQQVVRGDSAAYFCASSPNRILSGRVTYSNQHQHFGDGTRLSIL.

The chain joins TRBV28 to TRBJ2-3; D unclear. This CDR3 comprises 15 residues. In germline, CDR1 is MDHEN, CDR2 SYDVKM. Trimming cost V 1 base and J 2 bases, with 10 bases left between them. The DNA of the CDR3 is TGTGCCAGCAGTTTATTGGCAGCGACCACAGATACGCAGTATTTT. This codes for CASSLLAATTDTQYF.

The rearrangement links TRBV19 to TRBJ2-3; 12 nucleotides agree with TRBD1. Looked up from germline, CDR1 is LNHDA and CDR2 is SQIVND (reference sequence). J was trimmed by 10 bases and V by 6 bases; bases with no gene match: 11. The CDR3 totals 15 residues. This CDR3 reads CASRKGQGASLAQYF. The DNA of the CDR3 is TGTGCCAGTAGGAAGGGACAGGGGGCTTCTCTCGCGCAGTATTTT.

The chain has TRBV5-6 and TRBJ1-1; D may be TRBD1 (5 bases). Trimming left V 3 bases short and J 5 bases short, with 11 bases between. Germline V CDR1 and CDR2: SGHDT, YYEEEE. There are 13 residues in the CDR3. The DNA for the CDR3 is TGTGCCAGCAGCTCAGGGTCGCGGACTGAAGCTTTCTTT. Translated, it gives CASSSGSRTEAFF.

This chain connects TRBV4-3 to TRBJ2-1; D perhaps matches TRBD1 (5 bases). Trimming shortened V by 3 bases and J by 8 bases, and 14 bases separated the two germline ends. Germline CDR1 is LGHNA and CDR2 is YSLEER. The CDR3 is 14 residues long. The CDR3 loop reads CASSHGQGFDEQFF. The CDR3 bases are TGCGCCAGCAGCCATGGGCAGGGATTTGATGAGCAGTTCTTC.

For the CDR3, the DNA is TGCGCCAGCAGCTTGGAACAGGGGAGCTACGAGCAGTACTTC. Its protein product is CASSLEQGSYEQYF. The chain combines TRBV5-1 with TRBJ2-7, with 7 bases matching TRBD1. J was trimmed by 3 bases and V by 0 bases; bases with no gene match: 3. Germline CDR1 SGHRS, CDR2 YFSETQ. This CDR3 has 14 residues.

Note on this clone: The germline gene is not matched at one end of the junction; a read error may be the cause. The chain uses TRBV6-4 and TRBJ2-1; 8 bases agree with TRBD2. The CDR3 runs 16 residues. The germline CDR1 and CDR2 sequences are MRHNA and SNTAGT. CDR3 nucleotide sequence: TGTGCCAGCAGTGTTGTCGGGGGGGACTCCGACAATGAGCAGTTCTTC. This codes for CASSVVGGDSDNEQFF.

The chain joins TRBV14 to TRBJ1-5, with TRBD1 identical over 7 bases. After removal of 2 bases from V and 6 bases from J, the junction contained 10 bases not matched to a gene. This CDR3 comprises 16 residues. The germline CDR1 and CDR2 sequences are SGHDN and FVKESK. CDR3 sequence reads: CASSQRRQGWVQPQHF. The CDR3 DNA follows: TGTGCCAGCAGCCAACGTAGACAGGGTTGGGTTCAGCCCCAGCATTTT.

The chain joins TRBV7-9 to TRBJ2-7; possible D gene TRBD2, 6 bases. Germline assignment: CDR1 SEHNR and CDR2 FQNEAQ (reference sequence). The CDR3 has 13 residues. V was cut by 2 bases and J by 6 bases, with 11 bases left in between. Here the CDR3 reads CASSLREESEQYV. The CDR3 region has the DNA TGTGCCAGCAGCTTAAGGGAGGAATCCGAGCAGTACGTC.

V and J are TRBV18 and TRBJ1-3, with D possibly TRBD1 on 6 matching bases. The CDR3 is 14 amino acids. Trimming left V 6 bases short and J 0 bases short, with 9 bases between. The V gene's germline CDR1 is KGHSH and CDR2 LQKENI. In DNA form, the CDR3 reads TGTGCCAGCTCCGGCAGGGGCTCTGGAAACACCATATATTTT. Translation gives CASSGRGSGNTIYF.